A single sample is the source of the 28 T cell receptor beta chains below, sequenced in a study of T cell changes during pregnancy in multiple sclerosis. Assay: immunoSEQ multiplex PCR; the TCRdb copy retains only in-frame clones and omits some. This sample yields 40,000 to 50,000 clones, of which 85% to 90% are seen a single time; roughly 1.2% belongs to the top ten. The source was CD4+ T cells from peripheral blood mononuclear cells, collected in the first trimester of pregnancy. The receptors derive from a female donor with multiple sclerosis, enrolled in a pregnancy study.

This clone came up once. This rearrangement joins TRBV19 to TRBJ1-5; 7 nucleotides match TRBD1. V shed 2 bases and J 2 bases; nucleotides not matched to a gene: 9. Germline loops: CDR1 LNHDA, CDR2 SQIVND (reference sequence). CDR3 length: 17 residues. The CDR3 sequence is CASSIRTTGEGNQPQHF. DNA for the CDR3: TGTGCCAGTAGTATAAGGACCACAGGGGAGGGCAATCAGCCCCAGCATTTT.

The chain is built from TRBV6-1 and TRBJ1-1; the D is unclear. With 6 bases removed from V and 1 base from J, the gap between germline ends came to 9 bases. The CDR3 runs 13 residues. Germline-derived CDR1 and CDR2 are MNHNS and SASEGT. The CDR3 DNA sequence: TGTGCCAGCAGCGCCTTCGGGAACACTGAAGCTTTCTTT. Translation gives CASSAFGNTEAFF.

V and J are TRBV23-1 and TRBJ2-5; D gene ambiguous. TRBV23-1 is filed as an ORF, its function uncertain. The CDR3 extends over 15 amino acids. Trimming left V 8 bases short and J 5 bases short, with 21 bases between. CDR3 sequence: CASGLLGEERETQYF. In DNA form, the CDR3 reads TGCGCCAGCGGCCTGTTGGGTGAAGAGAGGGAGACCCAGTACTTC.

This clone was detected only a few times. This chain joins TRBV6-5 and TRBJ1-2; perhaps TRBD1 as D (6 bases). V lost 2 bases to trimming and J lost 8 bases, with 15 bases between them. Germline-derived CDR1 and CDR2 are MNHEY and SVGAGI. The CDR3 contains 14 residues. The CDR3 DNA follows: TGTGCCAGCAGTTACGCGAACAGGGAAAGGGGCTACACCTTC. Its protein is CASSYANRERGYTF.

This clone was counted once. The chain is built from TRBV7-9 and TRBJ2-7; D perhaps matches TRBD2 (5 bases). Germline assignment: CDR1 SEHNR and CDR2 FQNEAQ (reference sequence). V was shortened by 4 bases and J by 7 bases, with 17 bases between the two germline ends. The CDR3 consists of 14 residues. This CDR3 reads CASSSRYRDWEQYF. The CDR3 nucleotides are TGTGCCAGCAGCTCACGATATCGGGATTGGGAGCAGTACTTC.

The chain has TRBV6-1 and TRBJ1-2, with TRBD1 as a possible D gene (5 bases). Germline V CDR1 and CDR2: MNHNS, SASEGT. This CDR3 comprises 13 residues. V gave up 6 bases and J gave up 2 bases, with 10 bases separating them. The DNA of the CDR3 is TGTGCCAGCAGCTACCGACAGAACTATGGCTACACCTTC. It codes for CASSYRQNYGYTF.

V is TRBV6-5 and J is TRBJ2-1, with TRBD2 matching over 11 bases. CDR3 size: 14 residues. Per germline, CDR1 MNHEY and CDR2 SVGAGI. Trimming at V came to 5 bases and at J to 6 bases, leaving 3 bases not matched to a gene. The CDR3 DNA is TGTGCCAGCAGTATAGCGGGAGGGCCCAATGAGCAGTTCTTC. Protein product: CASSIAGGPNEQFF.

The chain has TRBV4-1 and TRBJ2-1; TRBD2 agrees at 9 bases. V trimming: 0 bases; J trimming: 9 bases; junction bases outside the gene matches: 9. CDR1 is MGHRA and CDR2 is YSYEKL in the germline V gene. CDR3 length: 16 residues. The CDR3 region is CASSQEPGLAGSEQFF. The DNA for the CDR3 is TGCGCCAGCAGCCAAGAGCCGGGGCTAGCGGGATCTGAGCAGTTCTTC.

The CDR3 reads CASSLPGVYYGYTF. CDR3 nucleotide sequence: TGTGCCAGCAGTTTACCAGGGGTATACTATGGCTACACCTTC. V usage is TRBV28 and J usage is TRBJ1-2, with D possibly TRBD1 on 6 matching bases. This CDR3 spans 14 amino acids. Germline-derived CDR1 and CDR2 are MDHEN and SYDVKM. V lost 2 bases and J 3 bases, leaving 10 bases between the germline ends.

The chain employs TRBV7-2 and TRBJ2-7; 9 bases match TRBD2. The germline gives CDR1 SGHTA, CDR2 FQGNSA. The CDR3 totals 15 residues. Trimming at V came to 0 bases and at J to 0 bases, leaving 0 bases not matched to a gene. As DNA, the CDR3 is TGTGCCAGCAGCTTAGCTAGCGGGAGCTCCTACGAGCAGTACTTC. It encodes CASSLASGSSYEQYF.

The rearrangement uses TRBV30 and TRBJ2-1, with D maybe TRBD1 (6 bases). V was shortened by 5 bases and J by 6 bases, with 17 bases between the two germline ends. The CDR3 totals 14 residues. Germline V gene data show CDR1 as GTSNPN and CDR2 as SVGIG (reference sequence). The CDR3 protein is CAWGKGGASNEQFF. The CDR3 DNA sequence: TGTGCCTGGGGGAAAGGGGGAGCGTCCAATGAGCAGTTCTTC.

This rearrangement joins TRBV29-1 to TRBJ2-5, with a possible D match to TRBD2 (6 bases). The CDR3 loop spans 14 amino acids. V lost 7 bases and J 3 bases, leaving 18 bases between the germline ends. Germline V gene data show CDR1 as SQVTM and CDR2 as ANQGSEA. CDR3 residues: CSARRGSGEETQYF. For the CDR3, the DNA is TGCAGCGCCCGAAGGGGTAGCGGCGAAGAGACCCAGTACTTC.

This chain joins TRBV2 and TRBJ2-1, with D possibly matching TRBD2 (5 bases). This CDR3 contains 15 residues. The V end was cut by 5 bases, the J end by 7 bases, with 18 bases between. Germline CDR1 reads SNHLY; CDR2 reads FYNNEI. CDR3 sequence (DNA): TGTGCCAGCAGTTTGAGGAGTGGGAGTCCGAATGAGCAGTTCTTC. It codes for CASSLRSGSPNEQFF.

V is TRBV6-4 and J is TRBJ2-1; 8 nucleotides match TRBD1. The V and J ends lost 0 bases and 3 bases, in that order; junction bases with no gene match: 1. The CDR3 consists of 15 residues. From germline, CDR1 is MRHNA and CDR2 SNTAGT. CDR3: CASSDSTGGYNEQFF. CDR3 DNA sequence: TGTGCCAGCAGTGACTCCACAGGGGGCTACAATGAGCAGTTCTTC.

The genes are TRBV28 and TRBJ1-2; TRBD1 aligns across 7 bases. J was trimmed by 5 bases and V by 5 bases; bases with no gene match: 20. The CDR3 is 18 residues long. Germline V gene lookup returns CDR1 MDHEN and CDR2 SYDVKM. CDR3 DNA sequence: TGTGCCAGCAGTCCTTCTTCGGCAGGGGGTGGTATACGGTATGGCTACACCTTC. This gives the protein CASSPSSAGGGIRYGYTF.

This clone is a singleton in its sample. The chain has TRBV9 and TRBJ1-1, with 11 positions matching TRBD1. Germline CDR1 reads SGDLS; CDR2 reads YYNGEE. This CDR3 has 17 amino acids. V lost 1 base and J lost 1; bases outside the gene matches: 6. CDR3 protein: CASSVTGQGASNTEAFF. The CDR3 DNA reads as TGTGCCAGCAGCGTAACTGGACAGGGGGCGTCGAACACTGAAGCTTTCTTT.

The chain couples TRBV30 to TRBJ1-2, with 8 bases matching TRBD1. The germline V gene encodes CDR1 GTSNPN and CDR2 SVGIG (reference sequence). The V gene end was trimmed by 6 bases and the J gene end by 8 bases; junction bases not matched to a gene: 14. This CDR3 spans 14 amino acids. This CDR3 reads CACPTGGRGDGYTF. CDR3 DNA sequence: TGTGCCTGCCCCACAGGGGGTAGAGGAGACGGCTACACCTTC.

The gene calls are TRBV7-9 and TRBJ1-2; D perhaps matches TRBD1 (6 bases). CDR3 size: 17 residues. The germline CDR1 and CDR2 sequences are SEHNR and FQNEAQ (reference sequence). Trimming pared 2 bases from V and 2 bases from J, leaving 18 bases between. The CDR3 here is CASSLSWGRTDNYGYTF. Written as DNA, the CDR3 is TGTGCCAGCAGCTTAAGCTGGGGACGGACAGACAACTATGGCTACACCTTC.

The J gene is TRBJ1-1, the V gene TRBV19, with D maybe TRBD1 (6 bases). This CDR3 has 15 residues. The V gene lost 7 bases and the J gene lost 0 bases, with 15 bases spanning the gap. Germline CDR1 LNHDA, CDR2 SQIVND (reference sequence). As DNA, the CDR3 is TGTGCCAGTACCTCCCCCAACAGGGTGAACACTGAAGCTTTCTTT. The encoded protein is CASTSPNRVNTEAFF.

The V call is TRBV6-1, the J call TRBJ1-1, with a weak D call TRBD1 (6 bases). This CDR3 has 13 residues. Trimming stripped 2 bases from V and 5 bases from J, with 9 bases between. The germline gives CDR1 MNHNS, CDR2 SASEGT. The CDR3 DNA sequence: TGTGCCAGCAGTGAAAAGGGGGGGACTGAAGCTTTCTTT. Translated: CASSEKGGTEAFF.

V is TRBV6-1 and J is TRBJ2-2; 8 bases map to TRBD2. Germline values: CDR1 MNHNS, CDR2 SASEGT. CDR3 size: 17 residues. Trimming took 0 bases from V and 4 from J; bases not matched to a gene: 7. The CDR3 sequence is CASSEAIGGAGTGELFF. The DNA of the CDR3 is TGTGCCAGCAGTGAAGCGATCGGGGGGGCCGGCACCGGGGAGCTGTTTTTT.

This clone appeared a single time. The genes are TRBV11-3 and TRBJ2-3; 7 bases match TRBD1. The CDR3 is made up of 15 amino acids. The junction had 2 bases not matched to a gene; V was cut back by 0 bases and J by 2 bases. Germline V gene data show CDR1 as SGHNT and CDR2 as YENEEA. The DNA for the CDR3 is TGTGCCAGCAGCTTAGATGGGACAGACACAGATACGCAGTATTTT. Translated, it gives CASSLDGTDTDTQYF.

The chain couples TRBV6-5 to TRBJ1-2, with 9 bases lining up with TRBD1. Germline V gene data show CDR1 as MNHEY and CDR2 as SVGAGI. Trimming removed 5 bases from V and 4 bases from J; junction bases left unmatched: 5. This CDR3 is built from 14 residues. The CDR3 nucleotides are TGTGCCAGCAGTCGGGACAGGGTAGTCTATGGCTACACCTTC. Its protein is CASSRDRVVYGYTF.

The chain uses TRBV5-1 and TRBJ1-2, with 7 bases aligning to TRBD1. Germline V gene data show CDR1 as SGHRS and CDR2 as YFSETQ. V dropped 0 bases and J dropped 6; count of bases not matched to a gene: 8. The CDR3 loop spans 15 amino acids. The CDR3 is CASSLEGGPVDGYTF. DNA of the CDR3: TGCGCCAGCAGCTTGGAAGGGGGCCCCGTGGATGGCTACACCTTC.

The genes are TRBV30 and TRBJ1-5, with TRBD1 identical over 7 bases. V shed 4 bases and J 7 bases; nucleotides not matched to a gene: 7. The CDR3 has 13 residues. CDR1 is GTSNPN, CDR2 SVGIG, per germline (reference sequence). This chain's CDR3 is CAWTRGGHQPQHF. As DNA, the CDR3 is TGTGCCTGGACCCGAGGGGGCCACCAGCCCCAGCATTTT.

V is TRBV19 and J is TRBJ1-1; 7 bases match TRBD1. V gave up 9 bases and J gave up 3 bases; unmatched junction bases: 13. Germline V gene lookup returns CDR1 LNHDA and CDR2 SQIVND (reference sequence). CDR3 length equals 15 residues. In nucleotides, the CDR3 is TGTGCCAGCCCCCCAGGGACAGTATCATACACTGAAGCTTTCTTT. Translating it yields CASPPGTVSYTEAFF.

The chain employs TRBV4-3 and TRBJ2-3; 9 positions match TRBD2. The CDR3 consists of 17 residues. Germline CDR1 LGHNA, CDR2 YSLEER. With 3 bases clipped from V and 4 bases from J, the junction kept 11 bases outside the gene matches. CDR3: CASSQTNSGRVADTQYF. CDR3 bases: TGCGCCAGCAGCCAGACCAATAGCGGGAGAGTGGCAGATACGCAGTATTTT.

The genes are TRBV30 and TRBJ1-5, with a possible D match to TRBD1 (6 bases). The germline V gene has CDR1 GTSNPN and CDR2 SVGIG (reference sequence). CDR3 length: 13 residues. V was shortened by 4 bases and J by 2 bases, with 9 bases between the two germline ends. CDR3 sequence reads: CAWTGAGNQPQHF. The CDR3 DNA reads TGTGCCTGGACAGGGGCTGGCAATCAGCCCCAGCATTTT. The whole variable domain, filled in from reference TRBV30 and TRBJ1-5, reads SQTIHQWPATLVQPVGSPLSLECTVEGTSNPNLYWYRQAAGRGLQLLFYSVGIGQISSEVPQNLSASRPQDRQFILSSKKLLLSDSGFYLCAWTGAGNQPQHFGDGTRLSIL.